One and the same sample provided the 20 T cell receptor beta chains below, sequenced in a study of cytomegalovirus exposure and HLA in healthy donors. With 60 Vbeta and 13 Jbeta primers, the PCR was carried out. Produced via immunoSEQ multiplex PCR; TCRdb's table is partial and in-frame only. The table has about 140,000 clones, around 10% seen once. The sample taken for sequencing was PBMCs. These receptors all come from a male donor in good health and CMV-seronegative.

The CDR3 DNA reads as TGTGCCAGCAGCTTAGATCCGACAGTGGGGGAGACCCAGTACTTC. Its translation is CASSLDPTVGETQYF. The rearrangement links TRBV13 to TRBJ2-5; TRBD1 is a possible D gene (5 bases). V was cut by 1 base and J by 5 bases, with 14 bases left in between. Germline V gives CDR1 PRHDT, CDR2 FYEKMQ (reference sequence). The CDR3 covers 15 residues.

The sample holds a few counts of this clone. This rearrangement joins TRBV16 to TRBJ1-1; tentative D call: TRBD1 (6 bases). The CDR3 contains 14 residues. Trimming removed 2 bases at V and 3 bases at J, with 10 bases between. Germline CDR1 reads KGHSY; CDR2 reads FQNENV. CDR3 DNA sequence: TGTGCCAGCAGCCAACAGGGGCGAGACACTGAAGCTTTCTTT. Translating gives CASSQQGRDTEAFF.

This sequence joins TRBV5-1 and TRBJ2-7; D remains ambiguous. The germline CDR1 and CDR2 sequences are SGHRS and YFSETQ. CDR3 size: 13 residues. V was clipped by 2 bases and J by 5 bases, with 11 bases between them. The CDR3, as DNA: TGCGCCAGCAGCTTAGACTCCCCCCACGAGCAGTACGTC. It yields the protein CASSLDSPHEQYV.

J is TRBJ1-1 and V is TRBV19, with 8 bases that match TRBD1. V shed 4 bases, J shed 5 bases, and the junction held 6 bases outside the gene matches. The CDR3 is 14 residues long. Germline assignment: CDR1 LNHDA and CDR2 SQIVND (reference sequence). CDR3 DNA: TGTGCCAGTAGTACAGACAGGGGATGGACTGAAGCTTTCTTT. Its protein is CASSTDRGWTEAFF.

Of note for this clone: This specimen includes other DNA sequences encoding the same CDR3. The CDR3: CASTQGGGFSNTEAFF. Here the CDR3 DNA reads TGTGCCAGCACCCAAGGAGGAGGGTTCTCGAACACTGAAGCTTTCTTT. The chain is built from TRBV21-1 and TRBJ1-1. TRBV21-1 is shown as a pseudogene. The CDR3 is 16 residues long.

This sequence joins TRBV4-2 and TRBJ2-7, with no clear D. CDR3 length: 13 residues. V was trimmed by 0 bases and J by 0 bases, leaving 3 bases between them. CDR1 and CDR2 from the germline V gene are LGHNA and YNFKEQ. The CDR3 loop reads CASSQDNSYEQYF. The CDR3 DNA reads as TGTGCCAGCAGCCAAGACAACTCCTACGAGCAGTACTTC.

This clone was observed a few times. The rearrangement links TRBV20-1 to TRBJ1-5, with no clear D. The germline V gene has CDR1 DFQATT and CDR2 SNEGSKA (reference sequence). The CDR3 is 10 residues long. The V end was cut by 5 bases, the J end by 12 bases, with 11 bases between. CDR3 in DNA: TGCAGTGCTCTTGGTAAGCACCAGCATTTT. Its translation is CSALGKHQHF.

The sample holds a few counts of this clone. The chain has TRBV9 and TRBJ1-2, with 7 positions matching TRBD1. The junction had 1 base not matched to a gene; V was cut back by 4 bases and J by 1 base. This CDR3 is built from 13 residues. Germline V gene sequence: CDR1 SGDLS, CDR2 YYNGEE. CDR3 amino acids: CASSWDSNYGYTF. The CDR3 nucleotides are TGTGCCAGCAGCTGGGACAGTAACTATGGCTACACCTTC.

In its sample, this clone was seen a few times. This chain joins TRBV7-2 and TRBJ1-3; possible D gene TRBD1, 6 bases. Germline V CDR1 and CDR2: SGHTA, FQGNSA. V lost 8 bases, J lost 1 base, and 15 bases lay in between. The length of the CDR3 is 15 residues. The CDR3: CASGQGSLSGNTIYF. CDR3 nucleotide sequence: TGTGCCAGCGGGCAGGGGTCCTTGTCTGGAAACACCATATATTTT.

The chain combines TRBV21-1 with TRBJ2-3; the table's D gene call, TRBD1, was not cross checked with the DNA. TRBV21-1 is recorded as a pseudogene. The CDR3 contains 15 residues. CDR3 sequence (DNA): TGTGCCAGCAGCCTGGGACAGGGATACACAGATACGCAGTATTTT. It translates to CASSLGQGYTDTQYF.

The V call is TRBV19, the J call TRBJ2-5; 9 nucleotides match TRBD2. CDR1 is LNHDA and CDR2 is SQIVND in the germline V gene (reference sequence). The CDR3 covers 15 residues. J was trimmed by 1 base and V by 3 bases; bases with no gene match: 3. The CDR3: CASSMASGIQETQYF. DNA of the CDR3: TGTGCCAGTAGTATGGCTAGCGGGATCCAAGAGACCCAGTACTTC.

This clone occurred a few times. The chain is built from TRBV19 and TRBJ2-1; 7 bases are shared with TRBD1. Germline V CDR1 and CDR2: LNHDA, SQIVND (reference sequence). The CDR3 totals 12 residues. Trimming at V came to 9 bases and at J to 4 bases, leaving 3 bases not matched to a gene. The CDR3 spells CASRGSYNEQFF. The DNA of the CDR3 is TGTGCCAGCAGGGGGTCTTACAATGAGCAGTTCTTC.

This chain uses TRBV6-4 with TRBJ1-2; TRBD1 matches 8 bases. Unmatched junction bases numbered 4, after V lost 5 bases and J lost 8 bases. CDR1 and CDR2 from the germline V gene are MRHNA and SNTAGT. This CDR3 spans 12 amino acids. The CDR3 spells CASSSTGGGYTF. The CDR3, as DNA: TGTGCCAGCAGTTCTACAGGGGGGGGCTACACCTTC.

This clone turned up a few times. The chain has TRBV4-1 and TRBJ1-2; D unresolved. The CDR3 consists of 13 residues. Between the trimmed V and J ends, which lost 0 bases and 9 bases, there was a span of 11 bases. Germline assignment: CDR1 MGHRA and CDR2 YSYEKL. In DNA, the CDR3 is TGCGCCAGCAGCCAAGACCGGGAGATGAGCTACACCTTC. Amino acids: CASSQDREMSYTF.

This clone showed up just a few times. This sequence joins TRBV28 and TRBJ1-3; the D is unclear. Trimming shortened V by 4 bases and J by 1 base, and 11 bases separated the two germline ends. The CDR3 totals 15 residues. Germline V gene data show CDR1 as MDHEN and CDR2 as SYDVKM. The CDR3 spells CASSSSGSSGNTIYF. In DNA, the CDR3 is TGTGCCAGCAGTTCCTCCGGGTCTTCTGGAAACACCATATATTTT.

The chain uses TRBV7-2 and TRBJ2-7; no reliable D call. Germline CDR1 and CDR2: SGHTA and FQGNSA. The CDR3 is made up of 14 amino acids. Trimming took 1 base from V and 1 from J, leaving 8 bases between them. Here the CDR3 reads CASSLVVDSYEQYF. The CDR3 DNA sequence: TGTGCCAGCAGCTTAGTCGTAGATTCCTACGAGCAGTACTTC.

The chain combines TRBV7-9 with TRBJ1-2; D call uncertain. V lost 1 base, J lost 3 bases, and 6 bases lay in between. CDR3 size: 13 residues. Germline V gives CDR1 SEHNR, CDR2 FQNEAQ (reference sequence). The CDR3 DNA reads TGTGCCAGCAGCTTAGGCGGGGACTATGGCTACACCTTC. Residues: CASSLGGDYGYTF.

This CDR3 is CASSGQSPYEQYF. The DNA of the CDR3 is TGTGCCAGCAGTGGACAGTCACCCTACGAGCAGTACTTC. The gene calls are TRBV6-5 and TRBJ2-7; D perhaps matches TRBD1 (6 bases). The CDR3 covers 13 residues. Per germline, CDR1 MNHEY and CDR2 SVGAGI. The ends were cut back, 5 bases at V and 2 bases at J, with 10 bases in the middle.

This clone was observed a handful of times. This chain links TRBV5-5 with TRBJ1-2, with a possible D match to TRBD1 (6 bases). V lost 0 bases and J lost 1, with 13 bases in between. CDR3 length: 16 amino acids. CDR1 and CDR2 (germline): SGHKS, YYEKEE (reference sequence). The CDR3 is CASSLARDTYNYGYTF. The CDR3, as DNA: TGTGCCAGCAGCTTGGCCCGGGACACCTATAACTATGGCTACACCTTC.

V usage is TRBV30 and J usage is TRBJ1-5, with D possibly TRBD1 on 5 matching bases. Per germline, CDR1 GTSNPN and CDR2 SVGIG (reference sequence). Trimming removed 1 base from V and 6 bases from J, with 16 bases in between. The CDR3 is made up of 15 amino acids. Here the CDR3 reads CAWSGGVWDAQPQHF. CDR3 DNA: TGTGCCTGGAGTGGGGGGGTGTGGGACGCTCAGCCCCAGCATTTT.